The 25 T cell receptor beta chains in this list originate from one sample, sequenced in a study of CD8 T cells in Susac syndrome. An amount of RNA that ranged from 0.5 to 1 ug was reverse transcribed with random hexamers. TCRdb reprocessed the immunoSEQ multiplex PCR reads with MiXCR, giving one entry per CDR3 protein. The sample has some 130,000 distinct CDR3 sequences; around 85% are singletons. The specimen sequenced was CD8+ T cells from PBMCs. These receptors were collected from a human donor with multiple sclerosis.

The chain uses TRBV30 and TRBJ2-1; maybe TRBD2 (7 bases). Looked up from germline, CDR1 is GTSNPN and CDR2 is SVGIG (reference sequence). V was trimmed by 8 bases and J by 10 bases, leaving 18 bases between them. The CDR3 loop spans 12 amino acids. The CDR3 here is CALKGGAPEQFF. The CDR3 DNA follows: TGTGCCCTGAAGGGGGGGGCCCCCGAGCAGTTCTTC.

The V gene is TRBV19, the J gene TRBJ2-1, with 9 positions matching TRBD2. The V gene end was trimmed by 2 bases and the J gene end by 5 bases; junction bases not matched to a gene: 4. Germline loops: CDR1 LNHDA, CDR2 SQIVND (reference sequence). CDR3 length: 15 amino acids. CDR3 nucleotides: TGTGCCAGTAGTATACTAGCGGGAAGTCACAATGAGCAGTTCTTC. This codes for CASSILAGSHNEQFF.

The CDR3 nucleotides read TGTGCCACCAGTGATTTGTCGTCGCTCTTCCACAACGGGGACGATGGCTACACCTTC. Its translation is CATSDLSSLFHNGDDGYTF. The chain links TRBV24-1 to TRBJ1-2; tentatively, D is TRBD1 (5 bases). CDR1 KGHDR and CDR2 SFDVKD come from the germline V gene. The length of the CDR3 is 19 residues. The germline V and J ends were trimmed by 0 bases and 6 bases, with 25 bases remaining between them.

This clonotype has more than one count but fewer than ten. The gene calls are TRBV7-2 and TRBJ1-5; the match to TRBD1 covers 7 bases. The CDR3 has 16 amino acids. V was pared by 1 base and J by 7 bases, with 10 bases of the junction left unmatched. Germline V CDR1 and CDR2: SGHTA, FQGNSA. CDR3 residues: CASSLDYNRGRQPQHF. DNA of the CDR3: TGTGCCAGCAGCTTAGACTATAACAGGGGCCGGCAGCCCCAGCATTTT. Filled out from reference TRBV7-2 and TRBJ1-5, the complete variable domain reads GAGVSQSPSNKVTEKGKDVELRCDPISGHTALYWYRQSLGQGLEFLIYFQGNSAPDKSGLPSDRFSAERTGGSVSTLTIQRTQQEDSAVYLCASSLDYNRGRQPQHFGDGTRLSIL.

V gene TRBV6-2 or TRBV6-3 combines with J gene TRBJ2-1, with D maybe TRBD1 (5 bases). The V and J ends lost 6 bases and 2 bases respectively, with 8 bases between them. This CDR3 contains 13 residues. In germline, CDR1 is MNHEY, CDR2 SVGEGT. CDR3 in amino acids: CASSSTAYNEQFF. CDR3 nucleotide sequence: TGTGCCAGCAGCTCGACAGCCTACAATGAGCAGTTCTTC.

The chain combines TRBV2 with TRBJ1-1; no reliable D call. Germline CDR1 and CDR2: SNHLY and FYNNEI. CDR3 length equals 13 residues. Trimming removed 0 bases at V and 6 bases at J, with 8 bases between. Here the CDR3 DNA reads TGTGCCAGCAGTGAAGCTATGAGGGCTGAAGCTTTCTTT. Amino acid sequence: CASSEAMRAEAFF.

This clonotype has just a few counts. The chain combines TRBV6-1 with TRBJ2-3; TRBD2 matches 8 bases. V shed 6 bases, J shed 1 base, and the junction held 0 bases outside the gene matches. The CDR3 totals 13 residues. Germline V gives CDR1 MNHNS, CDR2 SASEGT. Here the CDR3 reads CASRTSGTDTQYF. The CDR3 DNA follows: TGTGCCAGCAGGACTAGCGGCACAGATACGCAGTATTTT.

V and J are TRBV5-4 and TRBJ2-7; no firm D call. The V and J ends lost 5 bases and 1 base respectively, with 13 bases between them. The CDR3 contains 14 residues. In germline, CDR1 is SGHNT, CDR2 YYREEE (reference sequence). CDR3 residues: CASRQIEESYEQYV. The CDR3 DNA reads TGTGCCAGCAGACAAATAGAGGAATCCTACGAGCAGTACGTC.

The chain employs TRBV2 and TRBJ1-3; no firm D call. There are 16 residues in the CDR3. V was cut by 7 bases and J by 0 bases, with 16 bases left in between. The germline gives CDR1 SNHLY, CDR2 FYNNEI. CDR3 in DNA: TGTGCCAGCAACACACCGAATTTGGTCTCTGGAAACACCATATATTTT. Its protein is CASNTPNLVSGNTIYF.

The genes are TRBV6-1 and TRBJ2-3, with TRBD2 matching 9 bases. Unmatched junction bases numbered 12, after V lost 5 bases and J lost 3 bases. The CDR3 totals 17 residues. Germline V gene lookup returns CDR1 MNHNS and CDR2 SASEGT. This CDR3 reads CASSPPSTLAGTDTQYF. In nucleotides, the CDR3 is TGTGCCAGCAGTCCTCCTAGTACGCTAGCGGGAACAGATACGCAGTATTTT.

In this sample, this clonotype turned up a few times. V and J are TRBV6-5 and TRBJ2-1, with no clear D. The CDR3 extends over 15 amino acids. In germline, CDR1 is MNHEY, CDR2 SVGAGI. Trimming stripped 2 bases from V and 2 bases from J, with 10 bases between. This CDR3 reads CASSYTETAYNEQFF. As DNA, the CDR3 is TGTGCCAGCAGTTACACGGAGACCGCCTACAATGAGCAGTTCTTC.

CDR3 sequence reads: CATSDLGTDGYTF. In DNA form, the CDR3 reads TGTGCCACCAGTGATTTGGGGACGGATGGCTACACCTTC. J is TRBJ1-2 and V is TRBV24-1; D is perhaps TRBD1 (5 bases). This CDR3 is built from 13 residues. Trimming took 0 bases from V and 6 from J, leaving 7 bases between them. CDR1 is KGHDR and CDR2 is SFDVKD in the germline V gene.

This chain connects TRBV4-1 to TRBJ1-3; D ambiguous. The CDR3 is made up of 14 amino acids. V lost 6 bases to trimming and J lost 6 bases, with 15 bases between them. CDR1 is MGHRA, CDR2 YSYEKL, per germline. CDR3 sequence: CASRWVLGENTIYF. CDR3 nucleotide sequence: TGCGCCAGCAGATGGGTGCTTGGGGAAAACACCATATATTTT.

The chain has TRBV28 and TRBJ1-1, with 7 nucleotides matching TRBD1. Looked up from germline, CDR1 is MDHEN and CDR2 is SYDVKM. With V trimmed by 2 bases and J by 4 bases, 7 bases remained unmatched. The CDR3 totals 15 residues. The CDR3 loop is CASSLGTTGSTEAFF. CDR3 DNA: TGTGCCAGCAGTTTAGGAACGACAGGGTCCACTGAAGCTTTCTTT.

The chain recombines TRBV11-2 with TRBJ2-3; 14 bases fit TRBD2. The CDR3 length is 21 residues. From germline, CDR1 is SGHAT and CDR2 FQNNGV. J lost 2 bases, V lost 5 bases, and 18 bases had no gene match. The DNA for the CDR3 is TGTGCCAGCAGCCCCGGGGGATGGGAAGCGGGACTAGCGGGAGACACAGATACGCAGTATTTT. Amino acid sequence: CASSPGGWEAGLAGDTDTQYF.

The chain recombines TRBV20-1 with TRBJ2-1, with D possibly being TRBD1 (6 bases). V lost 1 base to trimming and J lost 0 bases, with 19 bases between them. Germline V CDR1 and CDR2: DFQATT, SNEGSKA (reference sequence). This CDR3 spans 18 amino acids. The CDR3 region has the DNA TGCAGTGCTAGAGCCCAGAGGGACATTTTTAGCTCCTACAATGAGCAGTTCTTC. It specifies CSARAQRDIFSSYNEQFF.

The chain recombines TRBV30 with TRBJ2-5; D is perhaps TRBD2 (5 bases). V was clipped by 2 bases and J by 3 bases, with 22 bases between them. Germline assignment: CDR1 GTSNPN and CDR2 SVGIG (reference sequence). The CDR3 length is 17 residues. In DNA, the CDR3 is TGTGCCTGGAGTTTGGTCTTTATCTCTTCCGGGGAAGAGACCCAGTACTTC. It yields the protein CAWSLVFISSGEETQYF.

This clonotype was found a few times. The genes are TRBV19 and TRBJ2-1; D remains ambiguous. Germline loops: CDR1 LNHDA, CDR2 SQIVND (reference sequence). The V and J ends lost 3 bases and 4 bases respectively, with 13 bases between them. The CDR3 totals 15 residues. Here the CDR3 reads CASSIQPGIYNEQFF. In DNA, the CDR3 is TGTGCCAGTAGTATTCAGCCCGGAATTTACAATGAGCAGTTCTTC.

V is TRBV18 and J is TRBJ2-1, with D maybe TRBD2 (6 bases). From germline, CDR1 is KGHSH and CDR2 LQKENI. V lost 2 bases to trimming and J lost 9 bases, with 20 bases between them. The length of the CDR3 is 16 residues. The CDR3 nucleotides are TGTGCCAGCTCACCAATTTTCCCAGGGAGGTCGGGTGAGCAGTTCTTC. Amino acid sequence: CASSPIFPGRSGEQFF.

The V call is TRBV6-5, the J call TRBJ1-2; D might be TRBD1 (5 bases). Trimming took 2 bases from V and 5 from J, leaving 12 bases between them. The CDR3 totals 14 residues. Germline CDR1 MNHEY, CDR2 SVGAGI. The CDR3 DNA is TGTGCCAGCAGTTACACGGGGGAGGGGTATGGCTACACCTTC. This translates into CASSYTGEGYGYTF.

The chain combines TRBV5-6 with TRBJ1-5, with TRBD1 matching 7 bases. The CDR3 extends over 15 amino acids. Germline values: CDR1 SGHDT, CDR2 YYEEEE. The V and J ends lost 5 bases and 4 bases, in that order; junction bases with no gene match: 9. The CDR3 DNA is TGTGCCAGCAGTTCCGGGACAGAGTTTAATCAGCCCCAGCATTTT. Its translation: CASSSGTEFNQPQHF.

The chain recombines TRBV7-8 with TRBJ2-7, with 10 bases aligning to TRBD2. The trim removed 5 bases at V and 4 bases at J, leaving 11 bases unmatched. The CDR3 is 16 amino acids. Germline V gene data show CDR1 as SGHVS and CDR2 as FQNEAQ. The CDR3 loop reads CASSPRASGGRYEQYF. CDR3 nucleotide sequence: TGTGCCAGCAGCCCAAGGGCTAGCGGGGGAAGGTACGAGCAGTACTTC.

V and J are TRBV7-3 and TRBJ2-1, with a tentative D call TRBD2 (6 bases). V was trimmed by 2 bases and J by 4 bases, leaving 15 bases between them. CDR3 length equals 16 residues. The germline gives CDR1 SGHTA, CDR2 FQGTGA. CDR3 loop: CASSLGKGLEYNEQFF. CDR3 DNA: TGTGCCAGCAGCTTAGGAAAGGGACTCGAATACAATGAGCAGTTCTTC.

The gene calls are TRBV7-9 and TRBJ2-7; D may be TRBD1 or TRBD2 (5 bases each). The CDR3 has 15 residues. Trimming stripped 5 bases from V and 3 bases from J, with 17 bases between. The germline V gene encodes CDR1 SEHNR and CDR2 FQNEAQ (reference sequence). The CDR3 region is CASSDRDGQFYEQYF. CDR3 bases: TGTGCCAGCAGCGACCGGGACGGACAATTCTACGAGCAGTACTTC.

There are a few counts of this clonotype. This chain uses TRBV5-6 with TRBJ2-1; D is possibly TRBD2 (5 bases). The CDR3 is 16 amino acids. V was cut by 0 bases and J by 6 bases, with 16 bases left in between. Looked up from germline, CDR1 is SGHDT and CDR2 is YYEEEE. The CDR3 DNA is TGTGCCAGCAGCTTGGATAGGAGAGGGCTCGGCAATGAGCAGTTCTTC. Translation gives CASSLDRRGLGNEQFF. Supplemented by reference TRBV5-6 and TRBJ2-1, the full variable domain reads DAGVTQSPTHLIKTRGQQVTLRCSPKSGHDTVSWYQQALGQGPQFIFQYYEEEERQRGNFPDRFSGHQFPNYSSELNVNALLLGDSALYLCASSLDRRGLGNEQFFGPGTRLTVL.